The 32 T cell receptor beta chains listed next were all sequenced from one sample in a study of T-cell memory formation after mild COVID-19. From the 5' RACE reads, TCRdb called clonotypes with MiXCR, one entry per CDR3 protein. The sample consists of about 340,000 distinct CDR3 sequences, around 15% of them appearing once. Sequences were obtained from PBMCs or a T cell subset sorted from them (not recorded which). These receptors originate from a man younger than 30 who had mild COVID-19 (a few samples of this study predate the infection). Cell type and time point are not known.

The chain joins TRBV20-1 to TRBJ1-6; D not resolved. This CDR3 has 14 amino acids. V was trimmed by 3 bases and J by 7 bases, leaving 13 bases between them. The V gene's germline CDR1 is DFQATT and CDR2 SNEGSKA (reference sequence). The CDR3 loop reads CSARAWVINSPLHF. CDR3 DNA: TGCAGTGCTAGGGCCTGGGTTATCAATTCACCCCTCCACTTT.

The chain joins TRBV4-2 to TRBJ1-6; D gene ambiguous. CDR1 is LGHNA, CDR2 YNFKEQ, per germline. Trimming cost V 0 bases and J 14 bases, with 8 bases left between them. The CDR3 contains 12 residues. Here the CDR3 reads CASSQDSGTLHF. The CDR3 nucleotides are TGTGCCAGCAGCCAAGATTCGGGTACCCTCCACTTT.

V is TRBV7-3 and J is TRBJ2-1, with 15 bases matching TRBD2. This CDR3 region has 17 residues. The V gene's germline CDR1 is SGHTA and CDR2 FQGTGA. With V trimmed by 3 bases and J by 6 bases, 6 bases remained unmatched. Here the CDR3 DNA reads TGTGCCAGCAGCTTCGCCCTGGGACTAGCGGGGGGCAATGAGCAGTTCTTC. It yields the protein CASSFALGLAGGNEQFF. The variable domain in full, completed from reference TRBV7-3 and TRBJ2-1, reads GAGVSQTPSNKVTEKGKYVELRCDPISGHTALYWYRQSLGQGPEFLIYFQGTGAADDSGLPNDRFFAVRPEGSVSTLKIQRTERGDSAVYLCASSFALGLAGGNEQFFGPGTRLTVL.

This clonotype turned up a few times. The chain links TRBV19 to TRBJ2-3, with 9 positions matching TRBD1. The CDR3 covers 13 residues. Trimming took 6 bases from V and 6 from J; bases not matched to a gene: 4. The germline V gene encodes CDR1 LNHDA and CDR2 SQIVND (reference sequence). CDR3 in amino acids: CASRRQGEDTQYF. The CDR3 DNA is TGTGCCAGTAGGAGACAGGGGGAGGATACGCAGTATTTT.

The chain uses TRBV6-2 or TRBV6-3 and TRBJ2-3, with D possibly being TRBD2 (6 bases). The ends were cut back, 7 bases at V and 2 bases at J, with 16 bases in the middle. Germline CDR1 and CDR2: MNHEY and SVGEGT. The CDR3 extends over 15 amino acids. This CDR3 is CASTSTGEHTDTQYF. The CDR3 region has the DNA TGTGCCAGCACTTCGACGGGGGAACACACAGATACGCAGTATTTT.

This clonotype was detected only a few times. The chain combines TRBV5-1 with TRBJ2-2, with D uncertain. Trimming removed 0 bases at V and 5 bases at J, with 5 bases between. The CDR3 totals 13 residues. Germline V gene data show CDR1 as SGHRS and CDR2 as YFSETQ. CDR3 sequence reads: CASSLAETGELFF. Here the CDR3 DNA reads TGCGCCAGCAGCTTGGCGGAGACCGGGGAGCTGTTTTTT.

This clonotype appeared many times. This chain uses TRBV5-1 with TRBJ2-5; D uncertain. Germline V gene sequence: CDR1 SGHRS, CDR2 YFSETQ. Deletions cut 1 base from V and 0 bases from J, with 10 bases between. CDR3 length: 15 amino acids. Here the CDR3 reads CASSLSRQDQETQYF. The CDR3 DNA is TGCGCCAGCAGCTTGAGTAGGCAGGACCAAGAGACCCAGTACTTC. Complete variable domain (other parts from reference TRBV5-1 and TRBJ2-5): KAGVTQTPRYLIKTRGQQVTLSCSPISGHRSVSWYQQTPGQGLQFLFEYFSETQRNKGNFPGRFSGRQFSNSRSEMNVSTLELGDSALYLCASSLSRQDQETQYFGPGTRLLVL.

This clonotype was seen a handful of times. The genes are TRBV12-3 or TRBV12-4 and TRBJ2-2; D unclear. Trimming left V 5 bases short and J 9 bases short, with 13 bases between. The CDR3 spans 13 residues. The CDR3 reads CASSRLSLRELFF. CDR3 in DNA: TGTGCCAGCAGTAGGCTCTCTTTGCGGGAGCTGTTTTTT.

V is TRBV10-3 and J is TRBJ1-1; D call uncertain. This CDR3 comprises 16 residues. CDR1 and CDR2 (germline): ENHRY, SYGVKD. The ends were cut back, 0 bases at V and 1 base at J, with 12 bases in the middle. CDR3 loop: CAISESIGRSNTEAFF. In DNA, the CDR3 is TGTGCCATCAGTGAGTCGATCGGGCGGTCGAACACTGAAGCTTTCTTT.

The genes are TRBV20-1 and TRBJ2-1, with 11 positions matching TRBD2. J lost 10 bases, V lost 6 bases, and 11 bases had no gene match. Germline CDR1 reads DFQATT; CDR2 reads SNEGSKA (reference sequence). The CDR3 sequence is 14 residues long. The CDR3 protein is CSAPDSGGAREQFF. As DNA, the CDR3 is TGCAGTGCCCCAGATAGCGGGGGGGCGCGAGAGCAGTTCTTC.

The V gene is TRBV30, the J gene TRBJ1-4, with D maybe TRBD1 (6 bases). Per germline, CDR1 GTSNPN and CDR2 SVGIG (reference sequence). The CDR3 length is 14 residues. The germline V and J ends were trimmed by 4 bases and 6 bases, with 15 bases remaining between them. CDR3 region: CAWTRGGGDEKLFF. In DNA, the CDR3 is TGTGCCTGGACCCGTGGGGGGGGCGATGAAAAACTGTTTTTT.

This clonotype was counted at least ten times. This chain uses TRBV7-2 with TRBJ1-1, with D unclear. Germline assignment: CDR1 SGHTA and CDR2 FQGNSA. The CDR3 has 14 amino acids. Trimming pared 3 bases from V and 1 base from J, leaving 9 bases between. The CDR3 region has the DNA TGTGCCAGCAGCTTCTCCGGGCAGAACACTGAAGCTTTCTTT. It is translated as CASSFSGQNTEAFF.

CDR3 sequence reads: CASSLTGLERETQYF. DNA for the CDR3: TGTGCCAGCAGCCTGACGGGTCTCGAGAGAGAGACCCAGTACTTC. This rearrangement joins TRBV7-3 to TRBJ2-5, with no clear D. Germline assignment: CDR1 SGHTA and CDR2 FQGTGA. Trimming pared 5 bases from V and 4 bases from J, leaving 17 bases between. This CDR3 spans 15 amino acids.

This clonotype came up a few times. CDR3 sequence reads: CASRGTGTEAFF. CDR3 nucleotides: TGTGCCAGCCGGGGGACGGGGACTGAAGCTTTCTTT. This chain uses TRBV12-3 or TRBV12-4 with TRBJ1-1, with D tentatively TRBD1 (5 bases). Trimming cost V 8 bases and J 5 bases, with 12 bases left between them. The CDR3 length is 12 residues.

This chain connects TRBV7-6 to TRBJ2-3; 7 bases are a match to TRBD2. Trimming at V came to 1 base and at J to 10 bases, leaving 20 bases not matched to a gene. Germline loops: CDR1 SGHVS, CDR2 FNYEAQ. This CDR3 has 18 amino acids. The DNA of the CDR3 is TGTGCCAGCAGCTTAGTCGGCCCGGCGGGGGACCTCCAAGCGGCGCAGTATTTT. It specifies CASSLVGPAGDLQAAQYF.

The chain is built from TRBV6-2 or TRBV6-3 and TRBJ1-1; D is undetermined. CDR1 and CDR2 from the germline V gene are MNHEY and SVGEGT. The V end was cut by 8 bases, the J end by 0 bases, with 10 bases between. The CDR3 has 13 residues. CDR3 sequence reads: CASSRLLNTEAFF. The CDR3 DNA reads TGTGCCAGCTCCCGACTTCTGAACACTGAAGCTTTCTTT.

The sample holds a few counts of this clonotype. This chain joins TRBV4-1 and TRBJ2-3, with a possible D match to TRBD2 (5 bases). The germline V and J ends were trimmed by 6 bases and 0 bases, with 13 bases remaining between them. The CDR3 length is 15 residues. The V gene's germline CDR1 is MGHRA and CDR2 YSYEKL. The CDR3 is CASRGAPPSTDTQYF. CDR3 bases: TGCGCCAGCAGGGGAGCTCCACCTAGCACAGATACGCAGTATTTT.

The sample holds a few counts of this clonotype. The genes are TRBV7-3 and TRBJ1-2, with TRBD1 matching over 9 bases. This CDR3 is 13 amino acids long. Unmatched junction bases numbered 3, after V lost 5 bases and J lost 5 bases. Germline assignment: CDR1 SGHTA and CDR2 FQGTGA. CDR3 DNA sequence: TGTGCCAGCAGCCTAGACAGGGGGTATGGCTACACCTTC. Protein: CASSLDRGYGYTF.

The DNA of the CDR3 is TGTGCCAGCGGCGGGGGGCACGGGGAGCTGTTTTTT. Encoded protein: CASGGGHGELFF. The chain is built from TRBV25-1 and TRBJ2-2, with 8 bases matching TRBD2. V trimming: 8 bases; J trimming: 7 bases; junction bases outside the gene matches: 3. There are 12 residues in the CDR3. Germline CDR1 reads MGHDK; CDR2 reads SYGVNS.

V and J are TRBV20-1 and TRBJ1-2, with D tentatively TRBD1 (5 bases). Germline CDR1 and CDR2: DFQATT and SNEGSKA (reference sequence). The CDR3 is 16 amino acids. V gave up 0 bases and J gave up 6 bases, with 20 bases separating them. The CDR3 nucleotides are TGCAGTGCTAGAGATTCTTTGGACCTAATGGGGCATGGCTACACCTTC. Residues: CSARDSLDLMGHGYTF.

This clonotype was detected only a few times. This chain joins TRBV20-1 and TRBJ2-1, with TRBD2 matching 12 bases. Germline V gives CDR1 DFQATT, CDR2 SNEGSKA (reference sequence). The CDR3 is 15 residues long. J gave up 9 bases and V 4 bases, and 10 bases lay outside the gene matches. In DNA form, the CDR3 reads TGCAGTGCTACATCCGGCCTAGCGGGGGGGAGTGAGCAGTTCTTC. It translates to CSATSGLAGGSEQFF.

This sequence joins TRBV12-3 or TRBV12-4 and TRBJ2-5; 10 bases map to TRBD2. V gave up 6 bases and J gave up 4 bases; unmatched junction bases: 8. This CDR3 contains 15 residues. The DNA for the CDR3 is TGTGCCAGCAGCCGAGCGGGGGGGTTATCAGAGACCCAGTACTTC. Translating it yields CASSRAGGLSETQYF.

V gene TRBV12-3 or TRBV12-4 combines with J gene TRBJ1-5; the D gene is possibly TRBD1 (5 bases). With 4 bases removed from V and 7 bases from J, the gap between germline ends came to 23 bases. The CDR3 sequence is 17 residues long. This CDR3 is CASSSPTRGAGIQPQHF. The DNA for the CDR3 is TGTGCCAGCAGTTCACCCACCCGGGGCGCAGGGATCCAGCCCCAGCATTTT.

This clonotype has a handful of counts. The genes are TRBV5-1 and TRBJ2-5, with 8 bases fitting TRBD1. The CDR3 runs 17 residues. CDR1 is SGHRS, CDR2 YFSETQ, per germline. Trimming removed 0 bases from V and 9 bases from J; junction bases left unmatched: 16. CDR3: CASSLAHPPTGVRAQYF. CDR3 coding DNA: TGCGCCAGCAGCTTGGCCCACCCACCGACAGGGGTCAGGGCCCAGTACTTC. The whole variable domain, filled in from reference TRBV5-1 and TRBJ2-5, reads KAGVTQTPRYLIKTRGQQVTLSCSPISGHRSVSWYQQTPGQGLQFLFEYFSETQRNKGNFPGRFSGRQFSNSRSEMNVSTLELGDSALYLCASSLAHPPTGVRAQYFGPGTRLLVL.

This clonotype was counted many times. The gene calls are TRBV7-9 and TRBJ2-7; the match to TRBD1 covers 7 bases. Germline V gives CDR1 SEHNR, CDR2 FQNEAQ (reference sequence). With V trimmed by 1 base and J by 4 bases, 4 bases remained unmatched. This CDR3 has 14 amino acids. CDR3 nucleotide sequence: TGTGCCAGCAGCTTAGGGACAGGACCTTACGAGCAGTACGTC. It yields the protein CASSLGTGPYEQYV.

This chain connects TRBV24-1 to TRBJ2-1; no reliable D call. V gave up 5 bases and J gave up 8 bases, with 9 bases separating them. The CDR3 covers 12 residues. Germline CDR1 KGHDR, CDR2 SFDVKD. Written as DNA, the CDR3 is TGTGCCACCAGTGGTGGGTGGGATGAGCAGTTCTTC. It specifies CATSGGWDEQFF.

The sample holds a few counts of this clonotype. The gene calls are TRBV7-2 and TRBJ2-5; no clear D. Trimming removed 1 base from V and 2 bases from J, with 8 bases in between. Germline CDR1 and CDR2: SGHTA and FQGNSA. This CDR3 is built from 14 residues. CDR3 nucleotide sequence: TGTGCCAGCAGCTTAGTACGTGGACAAGAGACCCAGTACTTC. Protein sequence: CASSLVRGQETQYF. Supplemented by reference TRBV7-2 and TRBJ2-5, the full variable domain reads GAGVSQSPSNKVTEKGKDVELRCDPISGHTALYWYRQSLGQGLEFLIYFQGNSAPDKSGLPSDRFSAERTGGSVSTLTIQRTQQEDSAVYLCASSLVRGQETQYFGPGTRLLVL.

The chain has TRBV11-2 and TRBJ2-2; 9 nucleotides align to TRBD2. This CDR3 region has 14 residues. Trimming took 6 bases from V and 6 from J; bases not matched to a gene: 5. CDR1 is SGHAT, CDR2 FQNNGV, per germline. The CDR3 region has the DNA TGTGCCAGCAGGCTAGCGGGGTCGGCCGGGGAGCTGTTTTTT. Protein product: CASRLAGSAGELFF. The full variable domain, its missing parts supplied by reference TRBV11-2 and TRBJ2-2, is EAGVAQSPRYKIIEKRQSVAFWCNPISGHATLYWYQQILGQGPKLLIQFQNNGVVDDSQLPKDRFSAERLKGVDSTLKIQPAKLEDSAVYLCASRLAGSAGELFFGEGSRLTVL.

This clonotype was counted ten times or more. The V call is TRBV5-6, the J call TRBJ2-1; unclear D gene. Between the trimmed V and J ends, which lost 6 bases and 5 bases, there was a span of 6 bases. The CDR3 totals 11 residues. In germline, CDR1 is SGHDT, CDR2 YYEEEE. The CDR3 DNA reads TGTGCCAGCACCAAGAACAATGAGCAGTTCTTC. Translated, it gives CASTKNNEQFF.

This chain's CDR3 is CASSGQGKRFTDTQYF. The CDR3 DNA follows: TGTGCCAGCAGTGGTCAGGGAAAACGTTTCACAGATACGCAGTATTTT. The chain employs TRBV2 and TRBJ2-3; weak D call: TRBD1 (5 bases). The CDR3 extends over 16 amino acids. Trimming shortened V by 4 bases and J by 2 bases, and 16 bases separated the two germline ends. Per the germline V gene, CDR1 is SNHLY and CDR2 is FYNNEI.

In the case of this clonotype: Given a much more abundant clone one base away, this may be a read error. The chain links TRBV2 to TRBJ2-2; tentatively, D is TRBD1 (6 bases). Per germline, CDR1 SNHLY and CDR2 FYNNEI. Trimming took 6 bases from V and 6 from J, leaving 11 bases between them. The CDR3 sequence is 13 residues long. The CDR3 sequence: CASRQQGPGELFF. CDR3 nucleotide sequence: TGTGCCAGCAGGCAACAGGGTCCCGGGGAGCTGTTTTTT.

This chain links TRBV20-1 with TRBJ2-1; TRBD1 agrees at 8 bases. The length of the CDR3 is 14 residues. V was clipped by 6 bases and J by 6 bases; unmatched bases: 10. Looked up from germline, CDR1 is DFQATT and CDR2 is SNEGSKA (reference sequence). This CDR3 reads CSAVGTGAINEQFF. In DNA form, the CDR3 reads TGCAGTGCGGTGGGGACAGGAGCGATCAATGAGCAGTTCTTC.